The 24 T cell receptor beta chains in this list originate from one sample, sequenced in a study of blood T cell repertoires in COVID-19. Only in-frame clones appear in the TCRdb table, and some are missing; sequencing was by immunoSEQ multiplex PCR. This table holds around 150,000 clones, just under 90% found once. The sequencing sample was made of peripheral blood. These TCRs come from a woman in her forties with acute or convalescent COVID-19.

The V call is TRBV7-6, the J call TRBJ2-3, with 10 bases matching TRBD2. Trimming took 4 bases from V and 4 from J; bases not matched to a gene: 8. Germline-derived CDR1 and CDR2 are SGHVS and FNYEAQ. CDR3 length: 16 residues. Here the CDR3 reads CASSSGASGGPDTQYF. The CDR3 DNA follows: TGTGCCAGCAGCTCCGGTGCTAGCGGGGGACCAGATACGCAGTATTTT.

The V and J genes are TRBV28 and TRBJ1-5, with D possibly TRBD1 on 6 matching bases. V lost 6 bases and J 4 bases, leaving 22 bases between the germline ends. Germline values: CDR1 MDHEN, CDR2 SYDVKM. The CDR3 consists of 17 residues. The chain's CDR3 is CASRPLPGTRKNQPQHF. The CDR3 DNA reads TGTGCCAGCAGACCACTACCCGGGACAAGGAAGAATCAGCCCCAGCATTTT.

This chain joins TRBV6-5 and TRBJ1-2; 9 bases are shared with TRBD1. Germline CDR1 MNHEY, CDR2 SVGAGI. J was trimmed by 4 bases and V by 9 bases; bases with no gene match: 6. The CDR3 spans 13 residues. The DNA for the CDR3 is TGTGCCAGTTCGATGGACAGGGGCTATGGCTACACCTTC. Its protein is CASSMDRGYGYTF.

The gene calls are TRBV7-9 and TRBJ1-4, with a weak D call TRBD1 (5 bases). The CDR3 is 12 amino acids. V lost 9 bases and J lost 7, with 12 bases in between. The germline CDR1 and CDR2 sequences are SEHNR and FQNEAQ (reference sequence). CDR3 in amino acids: CARGREGEKLFF. In DNA, the CDR3 is TGTGCCAGAGGCAGGGAGGGTGAAAAACTGTTTTTT.

In this sample, this clone turned up once. The chain combines TRBV13 with TRBJ1-2; D gene uncertain. This CDR3 region has 13 residues. The V gene lost 2 bases and the J gene lost 8 bases, with 12 bases spanning the gap. From germline, CDR1 is PRHDT and CDR2 FYEKMQ (reference sequence). The DNA for the CDR3 is TGTGCCAGCAGCTTACGCCCCGCAGGCGGCTACACCTTC. Translating gives CASSLRPAGGYTF.

The chain carries TRBV6-5 and TRBJ2-1, with 7 bases lining up with TRBD2. The J segment lost 7 bases and the V segment lost 10 bases, leaving 13 bases of the junction unmatched. This CDR3 contains 14 residues. The germline CDR1 and CDR2 sequences are MNHEY and SVGAGI. Here the CDR3 reads CATSVASGPNEQFF. The CDR3 region has the DNA TGTGCCACCTCGGTGGCTAGCGGACCTAATGAGCAGTTCTTC.

CDR3 protein: CASSQPPGQGTGEQFF. The CDR3 bases are TGTGCCAGCAGCCAACCCCCGGGACAGGGGACAGGAGAGCAGTTCTTC. The rearrangement uses TRBV14 and TRBJ2-1; TRBD1 agrees at 10 bases. V gave up 2 bases and J gave up 10 bases; unmatched junction bases: 11. The CDR3 loop spans 16 amino acids. CDR1 is SGHDN and CDR2 is FVKESK in the germline V gene. The full variable domain, its missing parts supplied by reference TRBV14 and TRBJ2-1, is EAGVTQFPSHSVIEKGQTVTLRCDPISGHDNLYWYRRVMGKEIKFLLHFVKESKQDESGMPNNRFLAERTGGTYSTLKVQPAELEDSGVYFCASSQPPGQGTGEQFFGPGTRLTVL.

The gene calls are TRBV2 and TRBJ2-3; no reliable D call. The CDR3 is made up of 16 amino acids. V dropped 6 bases and J dropped 4 bases, with 20 bases sitting between them. CDR1 SNHLY and CDR2 FYNNEI come from the germline V gene. CDR3 DNA: TGTGCCAGCAGCCCCGACATTCTTGGCCCCTCAGATACGCAGTATTTT. Amino acid sequence: CASSPDILGPSDTQYF.

This clone turned up a few times. V is TRBV29-1 and J is TRBJ1-1; D gene ambiguous. Germline CDR1 is SQVTM and CDR2 is ANQGSEA. V was trimmed by 6 bases and J by 6 bases, leaving 14 bases between them. This CDR3 is built from 12 residues. The CDR3 spells CSVRYYSPEAFF. For the CDR3, the DNA is TGCAGCGTCCGGTATTATTCCCCTGAAGCTTTCTTT. Full variable domain (missing parts from reference TRBV29-1 and TRBJ1-1): SAVISQKPSRDICQRGTSLTIQCQVDSQVTMMFWYRQQPGQSLTLIATANQGSEATYESGFVIDKFPISRPNLTFSTLTVSNMSPEDSSIYLCSVRYYSPEAFFGQGTRLTVV.

V is TRBV18 and J is TRBJ1-6; 7 positions match TRBD1. The CDR3 length is 15 residues. After removal of 3 bases from V and 7 bases from J, the junction contained 6 bases not matched to a gene. CDR1 is KGHSH, CDR2 LQKENI, per germline. The CDR3 protein is CASSPRQGSNSPLHF. The CDR3 DNA reads as TGTGCCAGCTCACCCCGACAGGGATCGAATTCACCCCTCCACTTT.

V and J are TRBV6-5 and TRBJ2-2; TRBD2 matches at 8 bases. The CDR3 sequence is 16 residues long. Trimming cost V 0 bases and J 4 bases; bases outside gene matches: 4. The germline gives CDR1 MNHEY, CDR2 SVGAGI. For the CDR3, the DNA is TGTGCCAGCAGTTACTCTAGCGGGGATACCACCGGGGAGCTGTTTTTT. Its protein product is CASSYSSGDTTGELFF.

The chain uses TRBV29-1 and TRBJ2-4; D is possibly TRBD2 (6 bases). Trimming removed 6 bases at V and 1 base at J, with 10 bases between. Germline V gene sequence: CDR1 SQVTM, CDR2 ANQGSEA. The CDR3 covers 13 residues. Here the CDR3 DNA reads TGCAGCGTGGGTGGGGGGGCCAAAAACATTCAGTACTTC. As protein: CSVGGGAKNIQYF.

This clone was seen a single time. This chain uses TRBV28 with TRBJ1-1; D is unresolved. The CDR3 runs to 15 residues. The germline V gene encodes CDR1 MDHEN and CDR2 SYDVKM. V lost 3 bases, J lost 5 bases, and 16 bases lay in between. The CDR3: CASSLSRRGGTEAFF. Here the CDR3 DNA reads TGTGCCAGCAGTTTGTCTCGACGGGGAGGGACTGAAGCTTTCTTT.

The chain is built from TRBV4-3 and TRBJ1-1; D unclear. Trimming shortened V by 0 bases and J by 5 bases, and 13 bases separated the two germline ends. The germline V gene encodes CDR1 LGHNA and CDR2 YSLEER. The CDR3 contains 15 residues. The CDR3 here is CASSQDHRGRTEAFF. CDR3 coding DNA: TGCGCCAGCAGCCAAGATCATCGGGGTCGTACTGAAGCTTTCTTT.

The chain employs TRBV4-2 and TRBJ1-1; a weak D match, TRBD1 (6 bases). The CDR3 covers 16 residues. Germline V gene lookup returns CDR1 LGHNA and CDR2 YNFKEQ. Trimming stripped 1 base from V and 1 base from J, with 13 bases between. Here the CDR3 reads CASSQGDGRGNTEAFF. As DNA, the CDR3 is TGTGCCAGCAGCCAAGGGGACGGCAGGGGGAACACTGAAGCTTTCTTT.

The rearrangement uses TRBV30 and TRBJ2-5; 13 bases fit TRBD2. The CDR3 is 18 residues long. Germline-derived CDR1 and CDR2 are GTSNPN and SVGIG (reference sequence). The ends lost 0 bases at V and 5 bases at J; junction bases unmatched: 12. CDR3 sequence (DNA): TGTGCCTGGAGTGTAGCCGGGACTAGCGGGGCCCCATGGGAGACCCAGTACTTC. Protein sequence: CAWSVAGTSGAPWETQYF.

V is TRBV19 and J is TRBJ2-2; TRBD1 aligns across 7 bases. There are 14 residues in the CDR3. Germline loops: CDR1 LNHDA, CDR2 SQIVND (reference sequence). V gave up 6 bases and J gave up 3 bases; unmatched junction bases: 4. The CDR3 region has the DNA TGTGCCAGTAGATTCGACAGGGACACCGGGGAGCTGTTTTTT. Translating gives CASRFDRDTGELFF.

The genes are TRBV4-3 and TRBJ2-7; possibly TRBD1 for D (6 bases). V was clipped by 0 bases and J by 4 bases, with 22 bases between them. Germline values: CDR1 LGHNA, CDR2 YSLEER. The CDR3 totals 18 residues. CDR3 bases: TGCGCCAGCAGCCAAGACGATGATAGACAGGCGTTGGGGTACGAGCAGTACTTC. This translates into CASSQDDDRQALGYEQYF.

The chain links TRBV7-9 to TRBJ2-7; 12 bases fit TRBD2. The CDR3 sequence is 16 residues long. Losses at the gene ends were 2 bases for V and 6 bases for J; bases not matched to a gene: 8. Germline-derived CDR1 and CDR2 are SEHNR and FQNEAQ (reference sequence). In DNA, the CDR3 is TGTGCCAGCAGCTTAATGCTAGCGGGAGGGCCCGGCGAGCAGTACTTC. Translated, it gives CASSLMLAGGPGEQYF.

The V call is TRBV10-3, the J call TRBJ1-1, with D perhaps TRBD1 (6 bases). This CDR3 contains 12 residues. V was cut by 3 bases and J by 6 bases, with 8 bases left in between. From germline, CDR1 is ENHRY and CDR2 SYGVKD. The CDR3, as DNA: TGTGCCATCAGTGAAGGGGGGGCTGAAGCTTTCTTT. Its protein is CAISEGGAEAFF.

This clone was recorded only once. The J gene is TRBJ1-5, the V gene TRBV2; no reliable D call. The CDR3 is made up of 14 amino acids. From germline, CDR1 is SNHLY and CDR2 FYNNEI. V lost 5 bases and J 1 base, leaving 9 bases between the germline ends. The CDR3 loop reads CASSLAASNQPQHF. As DNA, the CDR3 is TGTGCCAGCAGTCTGGCCGCCAGCAATCAGCCCCAGCATTTT.

The V gene is TRBV30, the J gene TRBJ2-1, with 9 bases aligning to TRBD2. Trimming at V came to 2 bases and at J to 9 bases, leaving 8 bases not matched to a gene. The CDR3 has 14 amino acids. Germline lookup yields CDR1 GTSNPN and CDR2 SVGIG (reference sequence). For the CDR3, the DNA is TGTGCCTGGAGTTTAGGCGGGAGGGGGGGTGAGCAGTTCTTC. This codes for CAWSLGGRGGEQFF.

V usage is TRBV28 and J usage is TRBJ1-2; D call uncertain. The CDR3 has 16 amino acids. CDR1 MDHEN and CDR2 SYDVKM come from the germline V gene. Trimming removed 2 bases at V and 0 bases at J, with 13 bases between. CDR3 in DNA: TGTGCCAGCAGTTTAGTGGGCAGAACAGCTAACTATGGCTACACCTTC. Residues: CASSLVGRTANYGYTF.

J is TRBJ1-2 and V is TRBV11-2; TRBD1 matches 9 bases. V gave up 2 bases and J gave up 0 bases; unmatched junction bases: 7. CDR1 is SGHAT and CDR2 is FQNNGV in the germline V gene. This CDR3 comprises 17 residues. The CDR3 sequence is CASSLRPTGGTNYGYTF. The CDR3 DNA is TGTGCCAGCAGCTTACGCCCGACAGGGGGGACTAACTATGGCTACACCTTC.